A selection of T cell receptor beta chains follows, all from one sample in a study of T cells in localized non-small cell lung cancer. Sequencing was performed with immunoSEQ multiplex PCR; in TCRdb, only in-frame clones are kept and a portion is missing. Among about 41,000 clones listed, approximately 80% were seen once. The sequences come from PBMCs, collected before any cancer treatment. Source of these receptors: a man between 40 and 75 years old with stage II lung adenocarcinoma. CDR3s include the opening cysteine and the closing phenylalanine or tryptophan. Each record gives: D gene, V gene, J gene, clone size, CDR3 DNA, CDR3 protein. D genes are given only for firm matches. Only some rows state a clone size, as once, few, many or a class for expanded clones.

.,TRBV10-3,TRBJ2-2,.,TGTGCCATCAGGACAAAAAACACCGGGGAGCTGTTTTTT,CAIRTKNTGELFF
.,TRBV7-2,TRBJ1-4,once,TGTGCCACCTCGTCGATGGGTCTTAATGAAAAACTGTTTTTT,CATSSMGLNEKLFF
TRBD2,TRBV6-6,TRBJ2-3,.,TGTGCCAGCAGTCGGGGACTAGCGGGAGTAGATACGCAGTATTTT,CASSRGLAGVDTQYF
.,TRBV30,TRBJ1-6,large,TGTGCCTGGAGACCCGGGGTAAGGACCTCACCCCTCCACTTT,CAWRPGVRTSPLHF
.,TRBV6-5,TRBJ1-4,.,TGTGCCAGCAGGAAAATCCAGGGGAGTAGGGAAAAACTGTTTTTT,CASRKIQGSREKLFF
TRBD1,TRBV7-3,TRBJ2-7,.,TGTGCCAGCAGCCCGGGACAGGGGGCCTACGAGCAGTACTTC,CASSPGQGAYEQYF
.,TRBV7-9,TRBJ1-1,few,TGTGCCAGCTGCAGAGATGCCACCTATGAAGCTTTCTTT,CASCRDATYEAFF
.,TRBV5-8,TRBJ1-1,.,TGCGCCAGCAGCACCCGTACAGAGAACACTGAAGCTTTCTTT,CASSTRTENTEAFF
.,TRBV2,TRBJ1-4,.,TGTGCCAGCAACGCTTTCCCTTCAACTAATGAAAAACTGTTTTTT,CASNAFPSTNEKLFF
TRBD2,TRBV19,TRBJ2-1,.,TGTGCCAGTAGTCCTCTGGGCGGGGGGCAATACAATGAGCAGTTCTTC,CASSPLGGGQYNEQFF
.,TRBV5-4,TRBJ1-1,.,TGTGCCAGCAGCCCCCGAAGGGGGGGCGTGAACACTGAAGCTTTCTTT,CASSPRRGGVNTEAFF
.,TRBV4-1,TRBJ2-5,.,TGCGCCAGCAGCCAAGCCGGAGGGGCGCGGGAGACCCAGTACTTC,CASSQAGGARETQYF
.,TRBV7-9,TRBJ2-2,.,TGTGCCAGCAGCCTAAATCCTACCGGGGAGCTGTTTTTT,CASSLNPTGELFF
.,TRBV7-3,TRBJ2-2,.,TGTGCCAGCAGCTCCACCAGGGGCACAGGGGAGCTGTTTTTT,CASSSTRGTGELFF
.,TRBV19,TRBJ2-3,.,TGTGCCAGTAGCATAGGGGCGGTTAGCACAGATACGCAGTATTTT,CASSIGAVSTDTQYF
.,TRBV27,TRBJ2-7,few,TGTGCCAGCAGTTTGTTCGGAGGAGGCTACGAGCAGTACTTC,CASSLFGGGYEQYF
TRBD2,TRBV5-4,TRBJ2-7,.,TGTGCCAGCAGCTTGGGCGGGGGGCAATCCTACGAGCAGTACTTC,CASSLGGGQSYEQYF
TRBD1,TRBV15,TRBJ2-7,.,TGTGCCACCAGCAGCGGTCCCGAACAGGGGACGACCTACGAGCAGTACTTC,CATSSGPEQGTTYEQYF
.,TRBV28,TRBJ2-5,once,TGTGCCAGCAACCCAGGACAGCAAGAGACCCAGTACTTC,CASNPGQQETQYF
.,TRBV7-9,TRBJ1-5,.,TGTGCCAGCAGTCCTACGTGGGAGTATCAGCCCCAGCATTTT,CASSPTWEYQPQHF
TRBD2,TRBV5-1,TRBJ2-7,.,TGCGCCAGCAGCTTTGGGGGAAGCGGGAACGAGCAGTACTTC,CASSFGGSGNEQYF
TRBD1,TRBV9,TRBJ2-3,.,TGTGCCAGCAGCCTGAGACAGGGGTCGGATACGCAGTATTTT,CASSLRQGSDTQYF
TRBD1,TRBV9,TRBJ1-2,few,TGTGCCAGCACCTTACCTGGACAGGGTTCCCGGGGCTACACCTTC,CASTLPGQGSRGYTF
TRBD2,TRBV4-3,TRBJ2-3,.,TGCGCCACCAGAGAGGGACTAAACCCCACAGATACGCAGTATTTT,CATREGLNPTDTQYF
.,TRBV6-5,TRBJ2-4,.,TGTGCCAGCAGTTCCCCCAGCTCTGCGGGCATTCAGTACTTC,CASSSPSSAGIQYF
.,TRBV18,TRBJ2-7,.,TGTGCCAGCTCACCAAAAGGGGACGAGCAGTACTTC,CASSPKGDEQYF
TRBD1,TRBV4-2,TRBJ2-7,.,TGTGCCAGCAGCCTCGACAGGGGGAGCCCCTACGAGCAGTACTTC,CASSLDRGSPYEQYF
.,TRBV6-4,TRBJ1-1,.,TGTGCCAGCAGTGACTCGTGGGAGCGGGAAGCTTTCTTT,CASSDSWEREAFF
TRBD1,TRBV7-9,TRBJ2-7,.,TGTGCCAGCAGCTCCGGGACAGGCTTCTCCGAGCAGTACTTC,CASSSGTGFSEQYF
.,TRBV7-6,TRBJ2-1,.,TGTGCCAGCAGCTTAGCGCTTGGCAATGAGCAGTTCTTC,CASSLALGNEQFF
TRBD1,TRBV7-9,TRBJ2-7,.,TGTGCCAGCAGCCTGGGACAGGGAGGGGAGCAGTACTTC,CASSLGQGGEQYF
TRBD1,TRBV27,TRBJ2-1,.,TGTGCCAGCAGTTTCCGCCAGGGGGCTGGGAGGGAGCAGTTCTTC,CASSFRQGAGREQFF
.,TRBV11-3,TRBJ1-1,medium-sized,TGTGCCAGCAGCTGCCTAATTCAGGGGCCTACTGTCATGAACACTGAAGCTTTCTTT,CASSCLIQGPTVMNTEAFF
TRBD2,TRBV5-4,TRBJ2-3,.,TGTGCCAGCAGCTTGGGCGGGGGGAACACAGATACGCAGTATTTT,CASSLGGGNTDTQYF
TRBD2,TRBV27,TRBJ2-1,.,TGTGCCAGCAGTCAAGGACTAGCGCCTGAGCAGTTCTTC,CASSQGLAPEQFF
TRBD2,TRBV18,TRBJ2-1,.,TGTGCCAGCTCACCACCGTCTAGCGGGAGATACAATGAGCAGTTCTTC,CASSPPSSGRYNEQFF
.,TRBV5-4,TRBJ1-1,.,TGTGCCAGCAGCCGGCCTGTAGGTAGAGACACTGAAGCTTTCTTT,CASSRPVGRDTEAFF
.,TRBV28,TRBJ2-7,.,TGTGCCAGCAGTTACGAGGCATTGGGACCCTACGAGCAGTACTTC,CASSYEALGPYEQYF
.,TRBV7-9,TRBJ2-5,.,TGTGCCAGCAGCTCGTCAGGATTGGTACCGCGGGAGACCCAGTACTTC,CASSSSGLVPRETQYF
.,TRBV7-3,TRBJ1-1,.,TGTGCCAGCAGCTCCCAGTCCATCGGGGCCACTGAAGCTTTCTTT,CASSSQSIGATEAFF
.,TRBV7-2,TRBJ2-7,few,TGTGCCAGCAGCTTGAACAGCGACTCCTACGAGCAGTACTTC,CASSLNSDSYEQYF
.,TRBV7-2,TRBJ2-6,.,TGTGCCAGCAGCCGAGTTTCTGGGGCCAACGTCCTGACTTTC,CASSRVSGANVLTF
TRBD1,TRBV5-6,TRBJ1-6,.,TGTGCCAGCAGCGAGACAGGGAAGACCCAGAATTCACCCCTCCACTTT,CASSETGKTQNSPLHF
.,TRBV5-1,TRBJ2-3,.,TGCGCCAGCAGCGTGGATAGAGATACGCAGTATTTT,CASSVDRDTQYF
.,TRBV6-9,TRBJ1-1,few,TGTGCCAGCAGCCGAGGTTGGGGGACCACTGAAGCTTTCTTT,CASSRGWGTTEAFF
TRBD2,TRBV7-9,TRBJ2-2,.,TGTGCCAGCAGCTCTCAGCGGGGGGGCACCGGGGAGCTGTTTTTT,CASSSQRGGTGELFF